The rows below give T cell receptor beta chains drawn from one sample of a study of T cell responses to AZD1222 COVID-19 vaccine. Only in-frame clones appear in the TCRdb table, and some are missing; sequencing was by immunoSEQ multiplex PCR. This sample has approximately 130,000 clones, with over 85% found just once. Sequences were derived from peripheral blood, sampled on day 0 of AZD1222 vaccination. Receptors originate from an adult in good health. Both conserved end residues are part of each CDR3. Fields, in order: J gene, V gene, CDR3 protein.

J: TRBJ1-2; V: TRBV7-2; CDR3: CASSVSGTGSKGYTF
J: TRBJ1-1; V: TRBV28; CDR3: CASSFRQEAFF
J: TRBJ2-6; V: TRBV5-4; CDR3: CASSGPGQLTGANVLTF
J: TRBJ1-2; V: TRBV11-2; CDR3: CASSEAGLRYGYTF
J: TRBJ1-2; V: TRBV19; CDR3: CASSLRDRANYGYTF
J: TRBJ2-2; V: TRBV5-1; CDR3: CASSVDRGDTGELFF
J: TRBJ2-2; V: TRBV18; CDR3: CASSPPRTGRVWNTGELFF
J: TRBJ1-2; V: TRBV19; CDR3: CASRGPVGYTF
J: TRBJ1-4; V: TRBV11-1; CDR3: CASSLGQGVEKLFF
J: TRBJ2-4; V: TRBV9; CDR3: CASSVEQSTDIQYF
J: TRBJ2-5; V: TRBV11-1; CDR3: CASSSGYVETQYF
J: TRBJ2-3; V: TRBV7-3; CDR3: CASSLQAFPTDTQYF
J: TRBJ2-7; V: TRBV5-6; CDR3: CASSPSVGGLNEQYF
J: TRBJ1-1; V: TRBV5-1; CDR3: CASSLDGRTTNTEAFF
J: TRBJ2-7; V: TRBV28; CDR3: CASSLWGRVEQYF
J: TRBJ1-3; V: TRBV18; CDR3: CASSSNILAGDTIYF
J: TRBJ1-5; V: TRBV7-2; CDR3: CASSLSTGMSNQPQHF
J: TRBJ2-5; V: TRBV5-4; CDR3: CASSPGGSDETQYF
J: TRBJ1-1; V: TRBV6-5; CDR3: CASSYDRVRTEAFF
J: TRBJ1-3; V: TRBV6-5; CDR3: CASSYSHVSGNTIYF
J: TRBJ2-1; V: TRBV18; CDR3: CASSPALALYNEQFF
J: TRBJ2-1; V: TRBV3-1/TRBV3-2; CDR3: CASSRGTSGRAMASYNEQFF
J: TRBJ1-5; V: TRBV19; CDR3: CASSNQGHGQPQHF
J: TRBJ1-1; V: TRBV6-1; CDR3: CASSEAGIRKAFF